Reported below is one T cell receptor (beta chain). Original handling: Counts of nucleated cells, estimated from reference gene primer amplification, were obtained. The assay was immunoSEQ multiplex PCR, and TCRdb's table has in-frame clones only and misses some. V and J calls and clone size follow that table, whereas D and trimming were derived from the DNA. In the table there are some 260,000 clones, 88% of which are singletons. The data belong to a study of blood T cell repertoires in COVID-19. The CDR3 is 14 amino acids. CDR1 is SGHNT and CDR2 is YENEEA in the germline V gene. The V gene lost 1 base and the J gene lost 4 bases, with 10 bases spanning the gap. The Seattle site enrolled patients during active infection and followed them longitudinally.

Source material: peripheral blood. This receptor was taken from a young woman with COVID-19, enrolled during active disease. J is TRBJ2-5 and V is TRBV11-3; a possible D gene is TRBD2 (5 bases). CDR3 sequence (DNA): TGTGCCAGCAGCTTAGTCGGAGGAATAGAGACCCAGTACTTC. This sequence encodes CASSLVGGIETQYF.